The next 26 T cell receptor beta chains were all read from a single sample in a study of blood T cells in healthy people across ages. Sample-barcoded 5' priming and a J-beta primer mix drove a second PCR of 7 to 11 cycles. TCRdb re-derived calls from the 5' RACE reads in MiXCR, one entry per CDR3 protein. This sample yields some 780,000 distinct CDR3 sequences, of which around three fifths are seen a single time; around a quarter belongs to the top ten. What was sequenced was blood. The receptors shown here come from a man aged 35-49 years in good health.

V gene TRBV3-1 combines with J gene TRBJ1-1; D possibly corresponds to TRBD1 (6 bases). Per germline, CDR1 LGHDT and CDR2 YNNKEL (reference sequence). CDR3 size: 14 residues. The V and J ends lost 4 bases and 2 bases respectively, with 11 bases between them. The CDR3 nucleotides are TGTGCCAGCAGCCGAAAGACAGGAAACACTGAAGCTTTCTTT. Protein product: CASSRKTGNTEAFF. The full variable domain, in which reference TRBV3-1 and TRBJ1-1 provide the parts outside the CDR3, is DTAVSQTPKYLVTQMGNDKSIKCEQNLGHDTMYWYKQDSKKFLKIMFSYNNKELIINETVPNRFSPKSPDKAHLNLHINSLELGDSAVYFCASSRKTGNTEAFFGQGTRLTVV.

The rearrangement joins TRBV10-3 to TRBJ2-1, with 10 bases identical to TRBD2. This CDR3 has 13 amino acids. Germline V gene data show CDR1 as ENHRY and CDR2 as SYGVKD. The V gene end was trimmed by 7 bases and the J gene end by 9 bases; junction bases not matched to a gene: 6. Here the CDR3 DNA reads TGTGCCATCACTAGCGGGAGTTCCAGTGAGCAGTTCTTC. Translated, it gives CAITSGSSSEQFF.

This rearrangement joins TRBV9 to TRBJ2-6, with D possibly being TRBD1 or TRBD2 (6 bases each). CDR1 and CDR2 from the germline V gene are SGDLS and YYNGEE. The CDR3 has 19 residues. V lost 3 bases, J lost 2 bases, and 21 bases lay in between. The CDR3 loop is CASSARRGTRTTGANVLTF. For the CDR3, the DNA is TGTGCCAGCAGCGCGAGGAGGGGGACCAGGACGACTGGGGCCAACGTCCTGACTTTC.

A few counts support this clonotype. The V call is TRBV27, the J call TRBJ2-3; the D is unclear. This CDR3 region has 15 residues. V lost 4 bases and J lost 2, with 13 bases in between. Germline V gives CDR1 MNHEY, CDR2 SMNVEV (reference sequence). CDR3 DNA: TGTGCCAGCAGTTACGGGCAGCCTTCCACAGATACGCAGTATTTT. This gives the protein CASSYGQPSTDTQYF.

The chain's CDR3 is CASSSGTGVGEQFF. The CDR3 coding sequence is TGTGCCAGCAGCTCGGGGACTGGGGTTGGTGAGCAGTTCTTC. V is TRBV7-3 and J is TRBJ2-1; the D gene is possibly TRBD2 (6 bases). Germline V gene data show CDR1 as SGHTA and CDR2 as FQGTGA. The germline V and J ends were trimmed by 4 bases and 9 bases, with 16 bases remaining between them. The CDR3 is 14 amino acids.

The J gene is TRBJ1-1, the V gene TRBV27; D possibly corresponds to TRBD1 (5 bases). This CDR3 region has 14 residues. CDR1 and CDR2 (germline): MNHEY, SMNVEV (reference sequence). The V gene lost 2 bases and the J gene lost 3 bases, with 10 bases spanning the gap. CDR3 DNA sequence: TGTGCCAGCAGTTTACAGGGTGTTGACACTGAAGCTTTCTTT. It codes for CASSLQGVDTEAFF.

The rearrangement links TRBV20-1 to TRBJ2-5; possibly TRBD1 or TRBD2 for D (5 bases each). The CDR3 runs to 14 residues. In germline, CDR1 is DFQATT, CDR2 SNEGSKA (reference sequence). The CDR3, as DNA: TGCGGGATACCGGGACCGCGGGTGGGGAATGAGCAGTACTTC. Protein product: CGIPGPRVGNEQYF.

The genes are TRBV5-8 and TRBJ2-1; 10 nucleotides line up with TRBD2. The CDR3 length is 17 residues. The J segment lost 2 bases and the V segment lost 5 bases, leaving 10 bases of the junction unmatched. Germline CDR1 SGHTS, CDR2 YDEGEE. CDR3 protein: CASSLVSGRVAYNEQFF. The CDR3 DNA follows: TGTGCCAGCAGTCTTGTGAGCGGGAGGGTCGCCTACAATGAGCAGTTCTTC.

The CDR3 region is CASSVAGTGTSDTQYF. The DNA of the CDR3 is TGTGCCAGCAGCGTAGCGGGGACGGGGACTTCAGATACGCAGTATTTT. J is TRBJ2-3 and V is TRBV9; tentative D call: TRBD2 (6 bases). The CDR3 covers 16 residues. The V end was cut by 0 bases, the J end by 4 bases, with 15 bases between. Germline CDR1 is SGDLS and CDR2 is YYNGEE.

The V and J genes are TRBV6-5 and TRBJ2-7; TRBD1 matches at 12 bases. Trimming at V came to 4 bases and at J to 2 bases, leaving 3 bases not matched to a gene. From germline, CDR1 is MNHEY and CDR2 SVGAGI. The CDR3 extends over 15 amino acids. The CDR3 DNA follows: TGTGCCAGCAGTTCGGGACAGGGGGCCGCCTACGAGCAGTACTTC. It codes for CASSSGQGAAYEQYF.

The rearrangement uses TRBV5-1 and TRBJ2-1; 9 bases match TRBD1. The trim removed 3 bases at V and 7 bases at J, leaving 11 bases unmatched. The CDR3 has 16 amino acids. CDR1 and CDR2 (germline): SGHRS, YFSETQ. The CDR3 DNA reads TGCGCCAGCAGCTCGGCGCCCGGGACAGGGTCAAATGAGCAGTTCTTC. Residues: CASSSAPGTGSNEQFF.

This CDR3 reads CAISGGQHPSDEQYF. As DNA, the CDR3 is TGTGCCATCAGCGGGGGGCAGCATCCTAGCGACGAGCAGTACTTC. The gene calls are TRBV10-3 and TRBJ2-7, with D possibly matching TRBD2 (7 bases). V shed 6 bases and J shed 5 bases, with 20 bases lying between them. Per germline, CDR1 ENHRY and CDR2 SYGVKD. The CDR3 totals 15 residues.

J is TRBJ2-3 and V is TRBV20-1; D tentatively reads TRBD1 or TRBD2 (5 bases each). Per the germline V gene, CDR1 is DFQATT and CDR2 is SNEGSKA (reference sequence). The CDR3 runs to 15 residues. Trimming left V 5 bases short and J 7 bases short, with 22 bases between. The CDR3 region has the DNA TGCAGTGCTCGGGCCACAATAGGGGACGGGCATACGCAGTATTTT. It is translated as CSARATIGDGHTQYF.

There are a few counts of this clonotype. This chain connects TRBV12-3 or TRBV12-4 to TRBJ2-2; D gene ambiguous. The CDR3 runs to 12 residues. V was shortened by 6 bases and J by 6 bases, with 8 bases between the two germline ends. The CDR3 DNA sequence: TGTGCCAGCAGGATTGTCTCCGGGGAGCTGTTTTTT. It specifies CASRIVSGELFF.

To note about this clonotype: The junction departs from germline at one end; a sequencing error may be responsible. The genes are TRBV2 and TRBJ2-5; D not resolved. CDR3 size: 11 residues. Germline V lookup: CDR1 SNHLY, CDR2 FYNNEI. CDR3 in DNA: TGTTCCAGCAGTAGTTCAGAGACCCAGTACTTC. This translates into CSSSSSETQYF.

The V call is TRBV7-2, the J call TRBJ1-2, with a weak D call TRBD1 (5 bases). Germline assignment: CDR1 SGHTA and CDR2 FQGNSA. The V end was cut by 5 bases, the J end by 10 bases, with 20 bases between. This CDR3 region has 14 residues. In DNA, the CDR3 is TGTGCCAGCAGCCCTGGGGCAGCGAGTATGTTCTACACCTTC. This encodes CASSPGAASMFYTF.

The chain is built from TRBV29-1 and TRBJ2-7; D uncertain. V was clipped by 7 bases and J by 1 base, with 11 bases between them. The CDR3 contains 12 residues. The germline V gene encodes CDR1 SQVTM and CDR2 ANQGSEA. The CDR3 protein is CSALSNSYEQYF. The CDR3 DNA follows: TGCAGCGCCCTCTCGAATTCCTACGAGCAGTACTTC.

The rearrangement uses TRBV29-1 and TRBJ2-1, with a weak D call TRBD1 (6 bases). V lost 7 bases, J lost 6 bases, and 13 bases lay in between. The CDR3 runs to 12 residues. Germline-derived CDR1 and CDR2 are SQVTM and ANQGSEA. In nucleotides, the CDR3 is TGCAGCGGCCTGGACAGCATCAATGAGCAGTTCTTC. It encodes CSGLDSINEQFF.

The chain recombines TRBV5-5 with TRBJ1-4, with D unresolved. The CDR3 covers 15 residues. Germline V gene sequence: CDR1 SGHKS, CDR2 YYEKEE (reference sequence). Between the trimmed V and J ends, which lost 3 bases and 1 base, there was a span of 10 bases. CDR3 nucleotides: TGTGCCAGCAGCTCCTCATGGGGAACTAATGAAAAACTGTTTTTT. Amino acids: CASSSSWGTNEKLFF.

This clonotype was detected only a few times. The chain has TRBV28 and TRBJ2-3, with D hard to call. CDR1 is MDHEN and CDR2 is SYDVKM in the germline V gene. The V end lost 7 bases, the J end lost 1 base, and 6 bases lay between the germline ends. The CDR3 contains 12 residues. Here the CDR3 DNA reads TGTGCCAGCATACATGGCACAGATACGCAGTATTTT. Its protein product is CASIHGTDTQYF.

This clonotype was seen only a few times. The V gene is TRBV4-3, the J gene TRBJ2-7, with 10 nucleotides matching TRBD1. With V trimmed by 4 bases and J by 5 bases, 5 bases remained unmatched. This CDR3 is 14 amino acids long. From germline, CDR1 is LGHNA and CDR2 YSLEER. The CDR3 protein is CASSPSGTGDEQYF. The CDR3 nucleotides are TGCGCCAGCAGCCCCAGTGGGACAGGGGACGAGCAGTACTTC.

This clonotype was observed a handful of times. The genes are TRBV4-3 and TRBJ2-4, with TRBD1 identical over 8 bases. The last part of the DNA fits TRBJ2-7 better; the J call may be wrong. The length of the CDR3 is 14 residues. Germline lookup yields CDR1 LGHNA and CDR2 YSLEER. The CDR3 nucleotides read TGCGCCAGCAGCCAAGAAGGGACAGGCTACGAGCAGTACTTC. This sequence encodes CASSQEGTGYEQYF.

The chain couples TRBV6-6 to TRBJ2-1; TRBD2 aligns across 8 bases. The ends lost 9 bases at V and 3 bases at J; junction bases unmatched: 7. CDR3 size: 14 residues. Germline V lookup: CDR1 MNHNY, CDR2 SVGAGI (reference sequence). In DNA, the CDR3 is TGTGCCAGTTCTAGCGGGCGAATCTACAATGAGCAGTTCTTC. Its translation is CASSSGRIYNEQFF.

V gene TRBV28 combines with J gene TRBJ1-4, with 7 bases fitting TRBD1. The V gene's germline CDR1 is MDHEN and CDR2 SYDVKM. CDR3 length: 15 residues. With 6 bases clipped from V and 7 bases from J, the junction kept 11 bases outside the gene matches. CDR3 DNA sequence: TGTGCCAGCAGCCTGGGACCTAACAGGGGTGAAAAACTGTTTTTT. Translated: CASSLGPNRGEKLFF.

In regard to this clonotype: The junction differs from germline at one of its ends, possibly a read error. This chain connects TRBV27 to TRBJ1-2, with a weak D call TRBD1 (5 bases). Per the germline V gene, CDR1 is MNHEY and CDR2 is SMNVEV (reference sequence). The CDR3 has 13 amino acids. DNA of the CDR3: TGTGCCGGCAGTTTAGGGCAGGGCTATGGCTACACCTTC. As protein: CAGSLGQGYGYTF.

The rearrangement uses TRBV6-2 or TRBV6-3 and TRBJ2-5, with 15 bases identical to TRBD2. The DNA matches TRBJ2-7 better at its end, which makes the J call doubtful. CDR1 is MNHEY, CDR2 SVGEGT, per germline. The length of the CDR3 is 16 residues. Here the CDR3 reads CASSYRGTSGRNEQYF. The CDR3 DNA sequence: TGTGCCAGCAGTTACCGGGGGACTAGCGGGAGGAACGAGCAGTACTTC.